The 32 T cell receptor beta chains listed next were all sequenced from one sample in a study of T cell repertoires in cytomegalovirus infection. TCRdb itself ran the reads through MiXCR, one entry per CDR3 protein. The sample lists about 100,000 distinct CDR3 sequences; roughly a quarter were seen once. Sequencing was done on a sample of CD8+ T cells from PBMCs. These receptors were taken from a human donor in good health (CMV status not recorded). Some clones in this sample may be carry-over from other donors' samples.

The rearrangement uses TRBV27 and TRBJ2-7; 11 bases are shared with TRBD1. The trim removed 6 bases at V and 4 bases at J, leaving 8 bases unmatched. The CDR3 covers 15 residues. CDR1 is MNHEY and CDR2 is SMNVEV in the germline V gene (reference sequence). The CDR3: CASSHRGQGGYEQYF. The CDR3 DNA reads TGTGCCAGCAGCCATCGGGGACAGGGGGGTTACGAGCAGTACTTC.

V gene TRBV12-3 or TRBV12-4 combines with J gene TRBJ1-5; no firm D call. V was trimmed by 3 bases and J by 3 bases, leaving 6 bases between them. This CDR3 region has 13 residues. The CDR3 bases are TGTGCCAGCAGTTTGGCTGACAATCAGCCCCAGCATTTT. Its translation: CASSLADNQPQHF.

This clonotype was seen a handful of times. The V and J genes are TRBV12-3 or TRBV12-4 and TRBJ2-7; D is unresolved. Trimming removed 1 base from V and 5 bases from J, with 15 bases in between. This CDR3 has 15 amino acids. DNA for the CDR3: TGTGCCAGCAGTTTAGTGTATCCGGACCCGGACGAGCAGTACTTC. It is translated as CASSLVYPDPDEQYF.

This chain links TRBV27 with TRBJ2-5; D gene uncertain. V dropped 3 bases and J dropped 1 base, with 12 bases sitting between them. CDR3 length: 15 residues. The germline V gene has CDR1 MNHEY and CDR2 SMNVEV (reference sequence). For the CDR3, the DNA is TGTGCCAGCAGTTTCAGTGCCGCGGTCCAAGAGACCCAGTACTTC. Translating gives CASSFSAAVQETQYF.

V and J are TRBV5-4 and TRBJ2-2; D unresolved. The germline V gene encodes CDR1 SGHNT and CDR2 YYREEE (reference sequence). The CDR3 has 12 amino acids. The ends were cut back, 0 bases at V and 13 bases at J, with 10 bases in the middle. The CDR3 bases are TGTGCCAGCAGCTTGGACGGGTTTTGGCTGTTTTTT. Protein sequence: CASSLDGFWLFF.

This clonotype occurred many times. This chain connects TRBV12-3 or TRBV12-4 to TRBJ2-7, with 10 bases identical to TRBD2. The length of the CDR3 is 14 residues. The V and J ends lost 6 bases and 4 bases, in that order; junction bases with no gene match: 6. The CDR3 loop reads CASRSSGGLYEQYF. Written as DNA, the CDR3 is TGTGCCAGCAGGTCTAGCGGGGGCCTTTACGAGCAGTACTTC.

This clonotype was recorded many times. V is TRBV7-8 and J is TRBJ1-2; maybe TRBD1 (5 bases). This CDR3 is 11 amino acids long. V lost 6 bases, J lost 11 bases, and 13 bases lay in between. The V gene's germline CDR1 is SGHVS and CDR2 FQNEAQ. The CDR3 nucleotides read TGTGCCAGCAGTTCAGGGCCGCCTTACACCTTC. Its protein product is CASSSGPPYTF.

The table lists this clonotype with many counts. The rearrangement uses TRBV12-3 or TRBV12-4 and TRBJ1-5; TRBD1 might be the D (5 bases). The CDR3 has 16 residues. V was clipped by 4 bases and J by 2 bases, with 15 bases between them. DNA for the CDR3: TGTGCCAGCAGTTCAGGGCTTGGTGGACGCAATCAGCCCCAGCATTTT. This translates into CASSSGLGGRNQPQHF.

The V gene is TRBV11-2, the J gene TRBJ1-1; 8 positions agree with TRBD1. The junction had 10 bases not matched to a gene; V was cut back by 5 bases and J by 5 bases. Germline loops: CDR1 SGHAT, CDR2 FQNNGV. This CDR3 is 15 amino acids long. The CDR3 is CASSLSGGAGTEAFF. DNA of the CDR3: TGTGCCAGCAGCCTATCAGGGGGCGCGGGGACTGAAGCTTTCTTT.

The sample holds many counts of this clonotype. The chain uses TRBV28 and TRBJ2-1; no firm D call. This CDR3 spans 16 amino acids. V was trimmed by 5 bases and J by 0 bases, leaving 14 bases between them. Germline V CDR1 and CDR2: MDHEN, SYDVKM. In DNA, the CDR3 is TGTGCCAGCAGTACGACTGGACCAGGCTCCTACAATGAGCAGTTCTTC. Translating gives CASSTTGPGSYNEQFF.

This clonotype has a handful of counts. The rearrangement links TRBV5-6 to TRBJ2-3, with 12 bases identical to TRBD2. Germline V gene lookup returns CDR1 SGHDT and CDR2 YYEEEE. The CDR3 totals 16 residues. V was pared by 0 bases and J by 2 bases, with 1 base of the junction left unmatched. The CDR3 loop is CASSLGTSGVTDTQYF. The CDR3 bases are TGTGCCAGCAGCTTGGGGACTAGCGGGGTCACAGATACGCAGTATTTT.

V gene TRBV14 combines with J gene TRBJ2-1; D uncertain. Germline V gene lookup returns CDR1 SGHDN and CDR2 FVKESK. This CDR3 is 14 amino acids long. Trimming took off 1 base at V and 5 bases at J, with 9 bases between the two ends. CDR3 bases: TGTGCCAGCAGCCAAGCGGCGGCAAACAATGAGCAGTTCTTC. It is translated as CASSQAAANNEQFF.

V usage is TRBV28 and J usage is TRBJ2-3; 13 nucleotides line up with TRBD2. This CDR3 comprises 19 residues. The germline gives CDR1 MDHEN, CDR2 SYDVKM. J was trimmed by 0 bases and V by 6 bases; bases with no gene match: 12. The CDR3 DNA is TGTGCCAGCAGCCGTTTCGGGACTAGCGGGACCCCTAGCACAGATACGCAGTATTTT. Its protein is CASSRFGTSGTPSTDTQYF.

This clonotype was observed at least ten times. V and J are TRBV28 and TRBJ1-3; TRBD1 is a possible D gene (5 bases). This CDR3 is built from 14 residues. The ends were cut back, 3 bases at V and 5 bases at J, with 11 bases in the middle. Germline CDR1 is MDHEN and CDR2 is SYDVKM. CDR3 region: CASSLRGSRNTIYF. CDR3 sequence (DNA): TGTGCCAGCAGTTTGCGGGGGTCCCGAAACACCATATATTTT.

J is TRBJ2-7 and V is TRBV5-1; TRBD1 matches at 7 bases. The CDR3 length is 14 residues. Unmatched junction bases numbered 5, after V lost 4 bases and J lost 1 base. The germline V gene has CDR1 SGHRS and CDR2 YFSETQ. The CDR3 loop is CASSTKQGSYEQYF. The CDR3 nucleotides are TGCGCCAGCAGCACTAAACAGGGGTCCTACGAGCAGTACTTC.

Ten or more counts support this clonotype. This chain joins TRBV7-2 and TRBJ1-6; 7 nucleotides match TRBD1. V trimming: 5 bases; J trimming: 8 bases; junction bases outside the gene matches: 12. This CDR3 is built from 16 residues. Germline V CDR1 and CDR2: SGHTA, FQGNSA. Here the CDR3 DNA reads TGTGCCAGCAGCCCTCCACAGGGGAGGGTCGATTCACCCCTCCACTTT. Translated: CASSPPQGRVDSPLHF.

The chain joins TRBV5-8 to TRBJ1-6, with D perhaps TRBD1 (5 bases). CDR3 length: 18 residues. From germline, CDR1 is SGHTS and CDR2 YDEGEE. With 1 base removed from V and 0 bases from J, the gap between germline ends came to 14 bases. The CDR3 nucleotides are TGTGCCAGCAGCTTGTCTCCCCGACAGAGCTCCTATAATTCACCCCTCCACTTT. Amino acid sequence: CASSLSPRQSSYNSPLHF.

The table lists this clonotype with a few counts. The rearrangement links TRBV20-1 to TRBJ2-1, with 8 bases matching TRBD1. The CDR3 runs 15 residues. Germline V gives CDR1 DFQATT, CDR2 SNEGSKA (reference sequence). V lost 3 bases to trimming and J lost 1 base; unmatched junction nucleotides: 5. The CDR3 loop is CSARRRTGSYNEQFF. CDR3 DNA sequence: TGCAGTGCTAGGAGGCGGACAGGGTCCTACAATGAGCAGTTCTTC.

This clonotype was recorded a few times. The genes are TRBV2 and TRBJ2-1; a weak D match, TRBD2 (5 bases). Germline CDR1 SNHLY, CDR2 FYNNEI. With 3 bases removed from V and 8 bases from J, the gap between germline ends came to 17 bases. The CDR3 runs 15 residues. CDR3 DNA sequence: TGTGCCAGCAGTGAGTTCCGGGCAGGAGGAGATGAGCAGTTCTTC. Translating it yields CASSEFRAGGDEQFF.

CDR3: CASSLGTSGADTQYF. The CDR3 DNA reads as TGTGCCAGCAGTTTGGGAACTAGCGGCGCAGATACGCAGTATTTT. This chain joins TRBV12-3 or TRBV12-4 and TRBJ2-3, with TRBD2 matching 8 bases. CDR3 size: 15 residues. V lost 3 bases to trimming and J lost 4 bases; unmatched junction nucleotides: 6.

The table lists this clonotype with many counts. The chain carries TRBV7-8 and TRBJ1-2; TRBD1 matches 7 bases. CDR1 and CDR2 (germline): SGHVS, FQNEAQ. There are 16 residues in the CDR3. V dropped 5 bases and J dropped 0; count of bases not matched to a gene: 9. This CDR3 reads CASSPDTGTANYGYTF. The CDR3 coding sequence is TGTGCCAGCAGCCCGGACACGGGGACAGCTAACTATGGCTACACCTTC.

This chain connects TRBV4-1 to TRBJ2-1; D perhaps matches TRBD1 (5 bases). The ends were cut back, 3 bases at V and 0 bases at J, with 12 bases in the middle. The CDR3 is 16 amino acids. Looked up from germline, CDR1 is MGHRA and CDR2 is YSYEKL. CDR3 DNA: TGCGCCAGCAGCCACCCCAGGGATAGCTCCTACAATGAGCAGTTCTTC. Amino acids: CASSHPRDSSYNEQFF.

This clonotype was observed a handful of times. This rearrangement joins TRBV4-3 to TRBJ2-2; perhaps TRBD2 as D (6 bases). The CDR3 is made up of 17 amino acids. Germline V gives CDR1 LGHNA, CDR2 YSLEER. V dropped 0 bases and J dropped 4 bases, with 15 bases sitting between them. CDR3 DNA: TGCGCCAGCAGCCAAGAAAAAGGAGGGGAAAGCACCGGGGAGCTGTTTTTT. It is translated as CASSQEKGGESTGELFF.

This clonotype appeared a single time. The CDR3 spells CSFRTSGITDTQYF. The CDR3 region has the DNA TGCAGCTTTCGGACTAGCGGGATCACAGATACGCAGTATTTT. The chain uses TRBV29-1 and TRBJ2-3; 12 positions agree with TRBD2. The CDR3 covers 14 residues. V trimming: 8 bases; J trimming: 2 bases; junction bases outside the gene matches: 5. Germline loops: CDR1 SQVTM, CDR2 ANQGSEA.

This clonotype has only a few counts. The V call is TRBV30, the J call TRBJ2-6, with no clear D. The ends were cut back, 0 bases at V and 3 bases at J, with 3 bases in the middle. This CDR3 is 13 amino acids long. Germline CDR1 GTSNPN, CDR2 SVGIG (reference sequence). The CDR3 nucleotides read TGTGCCTGGAGTGTAGGTGGGGCCAACGTCCTGACTTTC. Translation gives CAWSVGGANVLTF.

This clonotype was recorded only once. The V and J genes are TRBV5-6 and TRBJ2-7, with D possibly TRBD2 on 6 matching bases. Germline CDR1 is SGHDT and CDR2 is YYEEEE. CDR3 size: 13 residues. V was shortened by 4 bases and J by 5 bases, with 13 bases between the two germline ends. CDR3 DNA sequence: TGTGCCAGCAGCCTCGGGGGTTCCCACGAGCAGTACTTC. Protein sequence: CASSLGGSHEQYF.

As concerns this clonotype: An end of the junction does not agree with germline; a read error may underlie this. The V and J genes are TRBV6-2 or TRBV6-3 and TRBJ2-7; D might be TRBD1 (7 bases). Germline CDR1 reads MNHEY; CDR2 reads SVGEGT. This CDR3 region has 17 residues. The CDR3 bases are TGTGCCAGCTTATCCTGTCGCGACAGGGTGGCGGACTACGAGCATTACTTC. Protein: CASLSCRDRVADYEHYF.

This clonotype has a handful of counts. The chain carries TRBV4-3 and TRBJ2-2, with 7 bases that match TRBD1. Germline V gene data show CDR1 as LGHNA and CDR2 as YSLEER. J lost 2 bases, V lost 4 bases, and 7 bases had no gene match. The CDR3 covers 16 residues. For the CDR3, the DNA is TGCGCCAGCAGCCTCAGGGGGTCCCCTAACACCGGGGAGCTGTTTTTT. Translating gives CASSLRGSPNTGELFF.

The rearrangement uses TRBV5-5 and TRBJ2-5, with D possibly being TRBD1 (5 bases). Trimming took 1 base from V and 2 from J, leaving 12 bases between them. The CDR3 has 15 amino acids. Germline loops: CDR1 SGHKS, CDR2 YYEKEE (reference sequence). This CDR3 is CASSLRWQGQETQYF. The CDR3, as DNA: TGTGCCAGCAGCTTGAGATGGCAGGGACAAGAGACCCAGTACTTC.

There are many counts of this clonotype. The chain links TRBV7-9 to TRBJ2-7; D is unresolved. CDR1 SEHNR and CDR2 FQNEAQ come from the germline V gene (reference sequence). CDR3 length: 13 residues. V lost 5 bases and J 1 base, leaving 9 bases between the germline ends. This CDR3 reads CASSPPSSYEQYF. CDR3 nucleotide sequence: TGTGCCAGCAGCCCCCCCAGTTCCTACGAGCAGTACTTC.

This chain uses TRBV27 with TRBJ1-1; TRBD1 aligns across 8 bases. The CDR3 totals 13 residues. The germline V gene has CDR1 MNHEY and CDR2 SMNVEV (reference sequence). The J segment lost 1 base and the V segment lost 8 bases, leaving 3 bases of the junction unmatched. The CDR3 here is CASARGRNTEAFF. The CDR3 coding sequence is TGTGCCAGCGCCAGGGGGCGGAACACTGAAGCTTTCTTT.

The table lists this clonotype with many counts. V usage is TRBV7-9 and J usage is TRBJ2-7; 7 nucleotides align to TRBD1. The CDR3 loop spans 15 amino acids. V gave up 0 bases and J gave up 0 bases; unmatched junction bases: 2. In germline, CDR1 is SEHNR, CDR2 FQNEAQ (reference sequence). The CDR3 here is CASSLAQGISYEQYF. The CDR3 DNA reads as TGTGCCAGCAGCTTAGCACAGGGGATCTCCTACGAGCAGTACTTC.